This T cell receptor beta chain was sequenced in a study of T cells in Graves' hyperthyroidism and ophthalmopathy. On the study more broadly: Pretreatment peripheral blood was obtained at initial diagnosis.

There were TCR beta CDR3 regions amplified from RNA transcripts. HTBI primers were the set used in a first-round RT-PCR of the TCR CDR3. TCRdb called the multiplex PCR reads again in MiXCR, with one record for every CDR3 protein. The table includes about half a million distinct CDR3 sequences, about 20% detected once. This clonotype was seen more than once but under ten times. V lost 3 bases and J lost 3, with 6 bases in between. CDR1 and CDR2 from the germline V gene are GTSNPN and SVGIG (reference sequence). The CDR3 has 11 residues. No ophthalmopathy progression within 18 months constituted stable Graves' hyperthyroidism.

This receptor was taken from a man aged 18 to 30 with Graves' hyperthyroidism. This chain joins TRBV30 and TRBJ2-7; D gene uncertain. The sample comprised blood. CDR3 nucleotides: TGTGCCTGGAGCTTTCGCTACGAGCAGTACTTC. This translates into CAWSFRYEQYF. The variable domain in full, completed from reference TRBV30 and TRBJ2-7, reads SQTIHQWPATLVQPVGSPLSLECTVEGTSNPNLYWYRQAAGRGLQLLFYSVGIGQISSEVPQNLSASRPQDRQFILSSKKLLLSDSGFYLCAWSFRYEQYFGPGTRLTVT.